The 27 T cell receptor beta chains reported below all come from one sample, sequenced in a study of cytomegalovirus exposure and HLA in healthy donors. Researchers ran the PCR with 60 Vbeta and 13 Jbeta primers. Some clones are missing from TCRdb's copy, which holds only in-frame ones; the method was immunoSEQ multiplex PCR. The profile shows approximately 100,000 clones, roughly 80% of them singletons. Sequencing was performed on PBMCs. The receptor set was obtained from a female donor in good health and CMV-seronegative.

CDR3 residues: CASSVALGSPYGYTF. The CDR3 coding sequence is TGTGCCAGCAGCGTAGCTCTCGGGAGTCCTTATGGCTACACCTTC. This chain connects TRBV9 to TRBJ1-2; D is unresolved. Germline V gene data show CDR1 as SGDLS and CDR2 as YYNGEE. The V gene lost 0 bases and the J gene lost 5 bases, with 14 bases spanning the gap. The CDR3 contains 15 residues. Together with reference TRBV9 and TRBJ1-2, the CDR3 gives the full variable domain: DSGVTQTPKHLITATGQRVTLRCSPRSGDLSVYWYQQSLDQGLQFLIQYYNGEERAKGNILERFSAQQFPDLHSELNLSSLELGDSALYFCASSVALGSPYGYTFGSGTRLTVV.

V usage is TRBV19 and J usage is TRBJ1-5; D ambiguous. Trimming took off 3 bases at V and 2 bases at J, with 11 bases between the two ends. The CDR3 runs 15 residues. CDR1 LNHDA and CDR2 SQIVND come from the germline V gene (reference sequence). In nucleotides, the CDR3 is TGTGCCAGTAGTATGTGGACCGGGGGCAATCAGCCCCAGCATTTT. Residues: CASSMWTGGNQPQHF.

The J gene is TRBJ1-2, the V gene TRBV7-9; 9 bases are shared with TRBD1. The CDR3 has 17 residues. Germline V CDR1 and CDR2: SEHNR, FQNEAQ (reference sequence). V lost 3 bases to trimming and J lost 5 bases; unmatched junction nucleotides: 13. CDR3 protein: CASSLGTGTPSGYGYTF. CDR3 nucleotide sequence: TGTGCCAGCAGCTTGGGGACAGGGACCCCTTCTGGATATGGCTACACCTTC.

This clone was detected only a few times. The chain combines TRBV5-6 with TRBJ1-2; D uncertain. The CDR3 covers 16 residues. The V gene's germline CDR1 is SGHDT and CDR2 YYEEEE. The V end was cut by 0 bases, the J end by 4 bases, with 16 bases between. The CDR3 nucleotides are TGTGCCAGCAGCTTGGGCGGGATTCGACCGGCCTATGGCTACACCTTC. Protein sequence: CASSLGGIRPAYGYTF. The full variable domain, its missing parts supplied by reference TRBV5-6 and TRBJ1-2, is DAGVTQSPTHLIKTRGQQVTLRCSPKSGHDTVSWYQQALGQGPQFIFQYYEEEERQRGNFPDRFSGHQFPNYSSELNVNALLLGDSALYLCASSLGGIRPAYGYTFGSGTRLTVV.

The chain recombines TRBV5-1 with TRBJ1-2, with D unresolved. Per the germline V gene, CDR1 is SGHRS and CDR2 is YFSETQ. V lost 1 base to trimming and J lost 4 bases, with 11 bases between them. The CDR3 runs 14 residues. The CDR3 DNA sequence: TGCGCCAGCAGCTTGTCTCAGAGGAGCTATGGCTACACCTTC. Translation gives CASSLSQRSYGYTF.

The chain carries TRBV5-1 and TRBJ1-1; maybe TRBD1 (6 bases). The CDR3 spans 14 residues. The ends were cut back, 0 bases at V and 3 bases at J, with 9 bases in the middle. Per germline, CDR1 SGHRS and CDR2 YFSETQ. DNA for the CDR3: TGCGCCAGCAGCTTGGGAGGGGGTTACACTGAAGCTTTCTTT. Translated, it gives CASSLGGGYTEAFF. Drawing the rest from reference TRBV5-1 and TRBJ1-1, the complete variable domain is KAGVTQTPRYLIKTRGQQVTLSCSPISGHRSVSWYQQTPGQGLQFLFEYFSETQRNKGNFPGRFSGRQFSNSRSEMNVSTLELGDSALYLCASSLGGGYTEAFFGQGTRLTVV.

This CDR3 is CAWSEERGANEQFF. The CDR3 DNA sequence: TGTGCCTGGTCCGAAGAGCGGGGGGCCAATGAGCAGTTCTTC. The chain is built from TRBV30 and TRBJ2-1; 9 bases fit TRBD2. Trimming cost V 5 bases and J 6 bases; bases outside gene matches: 8. The CDR3 runs 14 residues. The germline V gene encodes CDR1 GTSNPN and CDR2 SVGIG (reference sequence).

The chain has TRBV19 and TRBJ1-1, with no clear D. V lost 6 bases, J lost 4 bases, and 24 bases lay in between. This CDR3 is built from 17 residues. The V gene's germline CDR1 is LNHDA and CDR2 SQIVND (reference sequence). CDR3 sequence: CASSARTLTMRGTEAFF. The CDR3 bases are TGTGCCAGTAGCGCCCGAACACTGACCATGCGGGGCACTGAAGCTTTCTTT. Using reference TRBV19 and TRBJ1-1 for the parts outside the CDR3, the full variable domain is DGGITQSPKYLFRKEGQNVTLSCEQNLNHDAMYWYRQDPGQGLRLIYYSQIVNDFQKGDIAEGYSVSREKKESFPLTVTSAQKNPTAFYLCASSARTLTMRGTEAFFGQGTRLTVV.

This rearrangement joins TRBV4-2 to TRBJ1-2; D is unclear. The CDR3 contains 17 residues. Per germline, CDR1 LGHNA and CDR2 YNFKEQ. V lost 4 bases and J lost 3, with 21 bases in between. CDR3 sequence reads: CASSPDTRLAQDYGYTF. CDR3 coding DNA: TGTGCCAGCAGCCCAGACACCCGTCTTGCCCAGGACTATGGCTACACCTTC.

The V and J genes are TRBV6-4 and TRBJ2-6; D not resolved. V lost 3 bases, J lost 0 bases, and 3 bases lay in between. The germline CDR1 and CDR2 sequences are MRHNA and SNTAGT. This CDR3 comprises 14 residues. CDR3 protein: CASSELSGANVLTF. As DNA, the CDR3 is TGTGCCAGCAGTGAACTCTCTGGGGCCAACGTCCTGACTTTC.

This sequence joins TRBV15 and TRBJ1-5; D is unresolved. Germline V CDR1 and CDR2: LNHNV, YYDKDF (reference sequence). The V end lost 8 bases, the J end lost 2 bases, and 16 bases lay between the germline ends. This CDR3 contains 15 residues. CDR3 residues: CATRLGLLGNQPQHF. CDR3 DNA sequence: TGTGCCACCCGACTAGGACTGCTCGGCAATCAGCCCCAGCATTTT. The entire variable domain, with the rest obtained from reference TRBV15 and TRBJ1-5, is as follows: DAMVIQNPRYQVTQFGKPVTLSCSQTLNHNVMYWYQQKSSQAPKLLFHYYDKDFNNEADTPDNFQSRRPNTSFCFLDIRSPGLGDTAMYLCATRLGLLGNQPQHFGDGTRLSIL.

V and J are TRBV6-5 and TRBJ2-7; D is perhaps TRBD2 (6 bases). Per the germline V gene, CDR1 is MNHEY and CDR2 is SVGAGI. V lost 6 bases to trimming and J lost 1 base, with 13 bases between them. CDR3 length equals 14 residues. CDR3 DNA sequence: TGTGCCAGCAGACCGAGGAGGGAGTCCTACGAGCAGTACTTC. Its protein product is CASRPRRESYEQYF.

CDR3 sequence (DNA): TGTGCCAGTAGTATACGGACAGGACTCACTGAAGCTTTCTTT. Its translation: CASSIRTGLTEAFF. The V and J genes are TRBV19 and TRBJ1-1, with TRBD1 matching over 7 bases. V gave up 2 bases and J gave up 4 bases; unmatched junction bases: 4. The CDR3 has 14 amino acids. CDR1 and CDR2 (germline): LNHDA, SQIVND (reference sequence). The entire variable domain, with the rest obtained from reference TRBV19 and TRBJ1-1, is as follows: DGGITQSPKYLFRKEGQNVTLSCEQNLNHDAMYWYRQDPGQGLRLIYYSQIVNDFQKGDIAEGYSVSREKKESFPLTVTSAQKNPTAFYLCASSIRTGLTEAFFGQGTRLTVV.

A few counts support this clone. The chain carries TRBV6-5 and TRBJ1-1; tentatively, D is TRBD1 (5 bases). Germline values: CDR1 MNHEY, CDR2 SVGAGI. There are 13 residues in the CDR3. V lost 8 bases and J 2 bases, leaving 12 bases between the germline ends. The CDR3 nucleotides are TGTGCCAGCGGAGGGGTCAGCAACACTGAAGCTTTCTTT. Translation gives CASGGVSNTEAFF.

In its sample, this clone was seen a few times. DNA for the CDR3: TGTGCCAGCAGCTCCGGGGCCAGGGGAAGTAGCAATCAGCCCCAGCATTTT. As protein: CASSSGARGSSNQPQHF. J is TRBJ1-5 and V is TRBV5-6, with a tentative D call TRBD1 (6 bases). The CDR3 runs 17 residues. V was pared by 3 bases and J by 0 bases, with 16 bases between. Germline lookup yields CDR1 SGHDT and CDR2 YYEEEE.

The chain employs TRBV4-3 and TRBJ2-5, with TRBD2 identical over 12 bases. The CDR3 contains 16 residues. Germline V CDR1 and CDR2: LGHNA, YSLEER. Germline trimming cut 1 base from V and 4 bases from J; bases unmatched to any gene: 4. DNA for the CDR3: TGCGCCAGCAGCCAAGGGCTAGCGGGGGGGGGAGAGACCCAGTACTTC. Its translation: CASSQGLAGGGETQYF.

CDR3 region: CASSPSPGPYGYTF. CDR3 sequence (DNA): TGTGCCAGCAGCCCTTCACCCGGTCCCTATGGCTACACCTTC. The chain recombines TRBV6-5 with TRBJ1-2, with D uncertain. In germline, CDR1 is MNHEY, CDR2 SVGAGI. Trimming removed 6 bases at V and 4 bases at J, with 15 bases between. CDR3 length: 14 residues.

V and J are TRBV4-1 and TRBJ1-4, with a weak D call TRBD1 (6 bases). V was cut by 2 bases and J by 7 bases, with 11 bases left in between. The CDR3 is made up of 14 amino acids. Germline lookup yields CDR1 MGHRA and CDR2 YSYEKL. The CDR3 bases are TGCGCCAGCAGCCAACAGGGGTTATTTGAAAAACTGTTTTTT. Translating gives CASSQQGLFEKLFF.

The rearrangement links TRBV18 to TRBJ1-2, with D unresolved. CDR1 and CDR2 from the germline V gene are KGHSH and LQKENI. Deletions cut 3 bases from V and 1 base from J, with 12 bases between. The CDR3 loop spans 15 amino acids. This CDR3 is CASSPGLQSNYGYTF. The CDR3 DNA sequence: TGTGCCAGCTCACCGGGCCTACAGAGTAACTATGGCTACACCTTC.

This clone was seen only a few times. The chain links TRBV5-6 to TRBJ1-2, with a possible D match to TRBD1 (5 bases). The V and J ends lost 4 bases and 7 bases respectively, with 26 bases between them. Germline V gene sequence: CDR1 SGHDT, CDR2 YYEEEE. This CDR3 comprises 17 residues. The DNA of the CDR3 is TGTGCCAGCAGCGGCCCCCAGGGAGGAACGGTTTCGGGTGGCTACACCTTC. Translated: CASSGPQGGTVSGGYTF.

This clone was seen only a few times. CDR3 nucleotide sequence: TGCGCCAGCGGACGGGGGGTCTCTGGGGCCAACGTCCTGACTTTC. It codes for CASGRGVSGANVLTF. V and J are TRBV5-1 and TRBJ2-6; 7 bases agree with TRBD2. This CDR3 contains 15 residues. Germline V gene lookup returns CDR1 SGHRS and CDR2 YFSETQ. V lost 7 bases, J lost 0 bases, and 4 bases stayed unmatched.

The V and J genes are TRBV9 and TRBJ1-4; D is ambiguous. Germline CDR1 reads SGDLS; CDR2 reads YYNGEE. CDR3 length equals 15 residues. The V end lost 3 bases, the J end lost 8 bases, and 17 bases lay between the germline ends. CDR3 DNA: TGTGCCAGCAGCGCTGGACCCGGGGTAGAGGAAAAACTGTTTTTT. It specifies CASSAGPGVEEKLFF.

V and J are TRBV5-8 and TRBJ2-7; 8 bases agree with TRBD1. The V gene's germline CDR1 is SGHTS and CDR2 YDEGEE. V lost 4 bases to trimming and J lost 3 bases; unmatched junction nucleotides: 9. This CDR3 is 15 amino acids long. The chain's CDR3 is CASSPPDRVNYEQYF. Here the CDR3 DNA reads TGTGCCAGCAGCCCCCCGGACAGGGTGAACTACGAGCAGTACTTC.

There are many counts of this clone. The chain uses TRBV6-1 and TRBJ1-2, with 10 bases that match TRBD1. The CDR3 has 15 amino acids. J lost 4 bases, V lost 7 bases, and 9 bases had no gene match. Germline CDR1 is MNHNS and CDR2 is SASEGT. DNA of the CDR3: TGTGCCAGCAATAAAGGGACAGGGGAGGTCTATGGCTACACCTTC. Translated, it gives CASNKGTGEVYGYTF.

In DNA form, the CDR3 reads TGTGCCAGCAGCGTAGTTGTAAACACCGGGGAGCTGTTTTTT. It encodes CASSVVVNTGELFF. The V call is TRBV9, the J call TRBJ2-2; D gene uncertain. The germline V gene has CDR1 SGDLS and CDR2 YYNGEE. Trimming left V 0 bases short and J 2 bases short, with 5 bases between. The CDR3 runs to 14 residues.

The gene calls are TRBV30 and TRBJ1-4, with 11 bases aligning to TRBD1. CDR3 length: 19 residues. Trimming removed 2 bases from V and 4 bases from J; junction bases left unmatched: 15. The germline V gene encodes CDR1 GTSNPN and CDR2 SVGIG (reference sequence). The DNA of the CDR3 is TGTGCCTGGAGTAGTAGAAGGACAGGGGGCTCGGTTGTTAATGAAAAACTGTTTTTT. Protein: CAWSSRRTGGSVVNEKLFF.

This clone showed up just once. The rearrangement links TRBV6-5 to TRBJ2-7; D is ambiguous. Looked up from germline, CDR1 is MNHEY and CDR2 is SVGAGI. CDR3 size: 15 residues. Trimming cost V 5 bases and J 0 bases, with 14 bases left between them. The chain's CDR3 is CASSQTLPGSYEQYF. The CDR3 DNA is TGTGCCAGCAGTCAAACACTACCGGGCTCCTACGAGCAGTACTTC.